The entry below describes one T cell receptor (beta chain). V lost 2 bases to trimming and J lost 8 bases; unmatched junction nucleotides: 0. This CDR3 has 13 amino acids. The sample is drawn from a study of T-cell memory formation after mild COVID-19. Using its own MiXCR run on the 5' RACE reads, TCRdb lists one record per CDR3 protein. The table lists roughly 13,000 distinct CDR3 sequences, about 14% of them singletons. Material for sequencing was PBMCs or a T cell subset sorted from them (not recorded which). The gene calls are TRBV12-3 or TRBV12-4 and TRBJ2-1; 10 nucleotides agree with TRBD2. The source of this sequence is a man aged 18 to 35 who had mild COVID-19 (a few samples of this study predate the infection). Cell type and time point are not known. CDR3 DNA: TGTGCCAGCAGTTTACTAGCGGGGGATGAGCAGTTCTTC. Encoded protein: CASSLLAGDEQFF.